This T cell receptor beta chain was profiled in a study of blood T cell repertoires in COVID-19. Overall study context: Whether acute or convalescent, the COVID-19 samples came from the United States, Italy and Spain.

Recovered status in Cohort 3 required two negative PCRs, clearance, or symptom resolution. The protocol was immunoSEQ multiplex PCR, while the TCRdb copy is restricted to in-frame clones and leaves out a portion. The sample holds about 300,000 clones; about nine tenths are singletons and the top ten take around 4.6%. The V gene's germline CDR1 is SGHNT and CDR2 YYREEE (reference sequence). The CDR3 has 17 residues. The junction had 8 bases not matched to a gene; V was cut back by 4 bases and J by 0 bases. V usage is TRBV5-4 and J usage is TRBJ2-5; TRBD1 matches at 11 bases. Sequencing was done on a sample of PBMCs or T cells enriched from blood (not recorded which). This clonotype was sampled from a man aged 25 to 40 who had recovered from COVID-19. CDR3 nucleotide sequence: TGTGCCAGCAGCAACCGGGACAGGGGGATCTACCAAGAGACCCAGTACTTC. It encodes CASSNRDRGIYQETQYF. The full variable domain, in which reference TRBV5-4 and TRBJ2-5 provide the parts outside the CDR3, is ETGVTQSPTHLIKTRGQQVTLRCSSQSGHNTVSWYQQALGQGPQFIFQYYREEENGRGNFPPRFSGLQFPNYSSELNVNALELDDSALYLCASSNRDRGIYQETQYFGPGTRLLVL.